Following are 19 T cell receptor beta chains from one sample sequenced in a study of blood T cell repertoires in COVID-19. The data were produced by immunoSEQ multiplex PCR, yet TCRdb's version contains in-frame clones alone and is incomplete. The sample holds just over 250,000 clones, over 75% seen once. The sequenced sample consisted of peripheral blood. These receptor sequences come from a woman in her forties or fifties with acute or convalescent COVID-19.

This sequence joins TRBV7-8 and TRBJ1-5; 8 bases agree with TRBD1. J was trimmed by 6 bases and V by 5 bases; bases with no gene match: 9. The CDR3 contains 15 residues. Germline CDR1 is SGHVS and CDR2 is FQNEAQ. The CDR3 reads CASSPVTGGGQPQHF. CDR3 in DNA: TGTGCCAGCAGCCCCGTAACAGGGGGAGGTCAGCCCCAGCATTTT. Full variable domain (rest looked up from reference TRBV7-8 and TRBJ1-5): GAGVSQSPRYKVAKRGQDVALRCDPISGHVSLFWYQQALGQGPEFLTYFQNEAQLDKSGLPSDRFFAERPEGSVSTLKIQRTQQEDSAVYLCASSPVTGGGQPQHFGDGTRLSIL.

CDR3 bases: TGTGCCACCAGTGATTTTAAAACGTCTTTTGGGAGCTCCTACAATGAGCAGTTCTTC. It is translated as CATSDFKTSFGSSYNEQFF. The chain has TRBV24-1 and TRBJ2-1, with D possibly being TRBD2 (5 bases). V lost 1 base to trimming and J lost 0 bases, with 18 bases between them. Germline lookup yields CDR1 KGHDR and CDR2 SFDVKD. This CDR3 has 19 amino acids.

V is TRBV6-5 and J is TRBJ1-5; D is unclear. The CDR3 extends over 15 amino acids. Germline-derived CDR1 and CDR2 are MNHEY and SVGAGI. V lost 2 bases and J 7 bases, leaving 15 bases between the germline ends. The CDR3 is CASSYPQASGQPQHF. The CDR3 bases are TGTGCCAGCAGTTACCCCCAGGCGTCGGGGCAGCCCCAGCATTTT.

This rearrangement joins TRBV28 to TRBJ1-5, with D unresolved. Trimming took off 3 bases at V and 9 bases at J, with 15 bases between the two ends. Germline V CDR1 and CDR2: MDHEN, SYDVKM. This CDR3 comprises 14 residues. CDR3: CASSLSAPRGPQHF. The CDR3 DNA follows: TGTGCCAGCAGTTTGTCAGCCCCCCGGGGGCCCCAGCATTTT.

The CDR3 bases are TGCGCCAGCAGTCAAACCCCACCGGGACAGGGGCCCCACACCGGGGAGCTGTTTTTT. This encodes CASSQTPPGQGPHTGELFF. J is TRBJ2-2 and V is TRBV23-1, with 10 bases fitting TRBD1. TRBV23-1 qualifies as an ORF whose function is uncertain. CDR3 length: 19 amino acids. J lost 3 bases, V lost 2 bases, and 12 bases had no gene match.

This chain uses TRBV5-4 with TRBJ1-1, with 8 bases that match TRBD1. CDR3 length: 18 residues. CDR1 is SGHNT and CDR2 is YYREEE in the germline V gene (reference sequence). J gave up 4 bases and V 0 bases, and 14 bases lay outside the gene matches. The CDR3 loop reads CASSLVGTGEWGSTEAFF. DNA of the CDR3: TGTGCCAGCAGCTTGGTGGGGACAGGCGAATGGGGCAGCACTGAAGCTTTCTTT.

This clone was counted a single time. This chain joins TRBV27 and TRBJ2-1; maybe TRBD1 (5 bases). The CDR3 is made up of 16 amino acids. V shed 5 bases and J shed 3 bases, with 17 bases lying between them. Germline V gives CDR1 MNHEY, CDR2 SMNVEV (reference sequence). CDR3 residues: CASSRQSGSYYNEQFF. CDR3 coding DNA: TGTGCCAGCAGTCGGCAGTCAGGGTCTTACTACAATGAGCAGTTCTTC.

V usage is TRBV5-6 and J usage is TRBJ2-2; possibly TRBD2 for D (6 bases). The germline CDR1 and CDR2 sequences are SGHDT and YYEEEE. This CDR3 spans 16 amino acids. V was cut by 3 bases and J by 5 bases, with 17 bases left in between. CDR3: CASSWRGAGRTGELFF. DNA of the CDR3: TGTGCCAGCAGCTGGCGGGGCGCAGGGCGGACCGGGGAGCTGTTTTTT. The full variable domain, its missing parts supplied by reference TRBV5-6 and TRBJ2-2, is DAGVTQSPTHLIKTRGQQVTLRCSPKSGHDTVSWYQQALGQGPQFIFQYYEEEERQRGNFPDRFSGHQFPNYSSELNVNALLLGDSALYLCASSWRGAGRTGELFFGEGSRLTVL.

J is TRBJ2-2 and V is TRBV11-1; 7 bases line up with TRBD2. With V trimmed by 4 bases and J by 1 base, 3 bases remained unmatched. The V gene's germline CDR1 is SGHAT and CDR2 FQDESV (reference sequence). The CDR3 runs to 15 residues. CDR3 loop: CASSSQRGNTGELFF. In nucleotides, the CDR3 is TGTGCCAGCAGCTCCCAGCGGGGGAACACCGGGGAGCTGTTTTTT. Full variable domain (remainder filled in from reference TRBV11-1 and TRBJ2-2): EAEVAQSPRYKITEKSQAVAFWCDPISGHATLYWYRQILGQGPELLVQFQDESVVDDSQLPKDRFSAERLKGVDSTLKIQPAELGDSAMYLCASSSQRGNTGELFFGEGSRLTVL.

The chain combines TRBV5-1 with TRBJ2-1, with D tentatively TRBD2 (6 bases). CDR3 length equals 15 residues. Germline V gene lookup returns CDR1 SGHRS and CDR2 YFSETQ. V lost 4 bases, J lost 10 bases, and 21 bases lay in between. The CDR3, as DNA: TGCGCCAGCAGCCTGAACGGTCCCGGGACTGGGGAGCAGTTCTTC. This codes for CASSLNGPGTGEQFF.

V gene TRBV30 combines with J gene TRBJ2-7, with D maybe TRBD2 (6 bases). The CDR3 contains 13 residues. V shed 2 bases and J shed 3 bases, with 11 bases lying between them. Germline loops: CDR1 GTSNPN, CDR2 SVGIG (reference sequence). The CDR3 sequence: CAWSRGMYYEQYF. As DNA, the CDR3 is TGTGCCTGGAGTCGGGGGATGTACTACGAGCAGTACTTC.

J is TRBJ1-1 and V is TRBV29-1; the D gene is possibly TRBD1 (5 bases). CDR1 SQVTM and CDR2 ANQGSEA come from the germline V gene. The length of the CDR3 is 14 residues. Trimming removed 1 base at V and 4 bases at J, with 13 bases between. This chain's CDR3 is CSVEGRASITEAFF. In DNA form, the CDR3 reads TGCAGCGTTGAAGGCAGGGCGAGTATCACTGAAGCTTTCTTT.

The V call is TRBV6-2 or TRBV6-3, the J call TRBJ2-7; D gene uncertain. CDR3 length equals 13 residues. V shed 3 bases and J shed 4 bases, with 10 bases lying between them. Germline lookup yields CDR1 MNHEY and CDR2 SVGEGT. In DNA, the CDR3 is TGTGCCAGCAGTTATAGACTCGTATACGAGCAGTACTTC. Residues: CASSYRLVYEQYF.

The V and J genes are TRBV5-1 and TRBJ2-2, with D unresolved. The CDR3 sequence is 11 residues long. The germline CDR1 and CDR2 sequences are SGHRS and YFSETQ. V was trimmed by 5 bases and J by 6 bases, leaving 5 bases between them. As DNA, the CDR3 is TGCGCCAGCAGTTATCCCGGGGAGCTGTTTTTT. It codes for CASSYPGELFF.

The J gene is TRBJ2-1, the V gene TRBV4-1, with 7 nucleotides matching TRBD2. Germline V lookup: CDR1 MGHRA, CDR2 YSYEKL. The CDR3 has 15 residues. The ends lost 1 base at V and 2 bases at J; junction bases unmatched: 2. CDR3 coding DNA: TGCGCCAGCAGCCAAGCTAGCGGTCCCTACAATGAGCAGTTCTTC. Amino acid sequence: CASSQASGPYNEQFF.

This chain uses TRBV11-2 with TRBJ1-3; D might be TRBD1 (6 bases). CDR1 SGHAT and CDR2 FQNNGV come from the germline V gene. The V end lost 2 bases, the J end lost 4 bases, and 12 bases lay between the germline ends. This CDR3 spans 15 amino acids. The CDR3, as DNA: TGTGCCAGCAGCTTAAACAGGGCTGCAGGAAACACCATATATTTT. Protein: CASSLNRAAGNTIYF.

This chain uses TRBV14 with TRBJ2-5; TRBD1 matches at 7 bases. Losses at the gene ends were 4 bases for V and 2 bases for J; bases not matched to a gene: 7. Germline V gene sequence: CDR1 SGHDN, CDR2 FVKESK. There are 15 residues in the CDR3. In DNA, the CDR3 is TGTGCCAGCAGCCGTCCAGGGACAGCACAAGAGACCCAGTACTTC. It codes for CASSRPGTAQETQYF. The whole variable domain, filled in from reference TRBV14 and TRBJ2-5, reads EAGVTQFPSHSVIEKGQTVTLRCDPISGHDNLYWYRRVMGKEIKFLLHFVKESKQDESGMPNNRFLAERTGGTYSTLKVQPAELEDSGVYFCASSRPGTAQETQYFGPGTRLLVL.

The V gene is TRBV7-2, the J gene TRBJ1-5; 9 bases are shared with TRBD1. The V gene's germline CDR1 is SGHTA and CDR2 FQGNSA. The CDR3 spans 16 residues. V shed 3 bases, J shed 6 bases, and the junction held 9 bases outside the gene matches. This chain's CDR3 is CASSFSTGGAGQPQHF. The CDR3, as DNA: TGTGCCAGCAGCTTTTCAACAGGGGGCGCCGGTCAGCCCCAGCATTTT.

The chain's CDR3 is CASSQDNRENTEAFF. The DNA of the CDR3 is TGCGCCAGCAGCCAAGATAACAGGGAGAACACTGAAGCTTTCTTT. The chain employs TRBV4-1 and TRBJ1-1, with a tentative D call TRBD1 (6 bases). Germline CDR1 MGHRA, CDR2 YSYEKL. V was pared by 0 bases and J by 1 base, with 9 bases between. The CDR3 covers 15 residues.